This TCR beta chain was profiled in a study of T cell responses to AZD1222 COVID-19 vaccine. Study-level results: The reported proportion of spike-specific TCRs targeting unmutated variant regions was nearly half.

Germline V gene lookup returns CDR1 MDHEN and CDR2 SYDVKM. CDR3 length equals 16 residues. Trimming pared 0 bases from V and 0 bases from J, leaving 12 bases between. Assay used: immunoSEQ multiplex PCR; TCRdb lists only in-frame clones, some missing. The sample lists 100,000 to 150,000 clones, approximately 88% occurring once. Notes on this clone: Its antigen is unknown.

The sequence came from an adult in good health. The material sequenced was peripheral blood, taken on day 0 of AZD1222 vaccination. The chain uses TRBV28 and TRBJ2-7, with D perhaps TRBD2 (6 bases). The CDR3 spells CASSLWAAGSSYEQYF. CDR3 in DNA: TGTGCCAGCAGTTTATGGGCGGCGGGGAGCTCCTACGAGCAGTACTTC.